Below, 20 T cell receptor beta chains from the same sample are listed, as sequenced in a study of metastatic and nonmetastatic thyroid tumors. Via MiXCR, TCRdb re-called the PCR reads. The sample lists about 16,000 clones; less than 30% were seen once. Thyroid surgery was preceded by no treatment in any patient. Sequenced sample: tumor tissue. All receptors come from a male donor with papillary thyroid cancer or a benign thyroid nodule (not recorded which). Some clones in this sample may be carry-over from other donors' samples.

The chain joins TRBV20-1 to TRBJ1-1; D might be TRBD1 (5 bases). Trimming left V 6 bases short and J 4 bases short, with 21 bases between. Germline-derived CDR1 and CDR2 are DFQATT and SNEGSKA (reference sequence). The length of the CDR3 is 15 residues. In nucleotides, the CDR3 is TGCAGTGCGAACGGGTTGGGGCATGGGGGCACTGAAGCTTTCTTT. This encodes CSANGLGHGGTEAFF.

This clone was observed at least ten times. At one of its ends the junction is not consistent with the germline gene, which may arise from a read error. V usage is TRBV7-7 and J usage is TRBJ2-5, with a weak D call TRBD1 (6 bases). CDR1 and CDR2 from the germline V gene are SSHAT and FNYEAQ (reference sequence). The CDR3 spans 13 residues. The DNA of the CDR3 is TGTGCTAGCAGCCCGACAGGCGAGGAGACCCAGTACTTC. Its protein is CASSPTGEETQYF.

The chain joins TRBV20-1 to TRBJ2-7; TRBD1 agrees at 8 bases. The J segment lost 4 bases and the V segment lost 3 bases, leaving 2 bases of the junction unmatched. The CDR3 has 12 amino acids. Germline CDR1 reads DFQATT; CDR2 reads SNEGSKA (reference sequence). This CDR3 is CSARDREYEQYF. As DNA, the CDR3 is TGCAGTGCTAGGGACAGGGAATACGAGCAGTACTTC.

This clone was observed many times. V is TRBV4-1 and J is TRBJ2-4; 16 bases line up with TRBD2. The junction had 9 bases not matched to a gene; V was cut back by 4 bases and J by 9 bases. The CDR3 totals 17 residues. The germline CDR1 and CDR2 sequences are MGHRA and YSYEKL. CDR3 nucleotides: TGCGCCAGCAGCCCGGGGGGACTAGCGGGAGGGCAAAGCATTCAGTACTTC. Protein: CASSPGGLAGGQSIQYF.

This clone was seen once. V gene TRBV12-3 or TRBV12-4 combines with J gene TRBJ2-1; D assignment may be TRBD1 or TRBD2 (5 bases each). V lost 7 bases, J lost 2 bases, and 24 bases lay in between. This CDR3 region has 18 residues. In nucleotides, the CDR3 is TGTGCCAGCACCCCTCTTGGCCCCGGGACCCCTGCCTACAATGAGCAGTTCTTC. Translating gives CASTPLGPGTPAYNEQFF.

This clone is medium-sized by share. The chain employs TRBV28 and TRBJ2-4, with 8 bases that match TRBD2. Germline CDR1 is MDHEN and CDR2 is SYDVKM. V dropped 6 bases and J dropped 10; count of bases not matched to a gene: 8. The CDR3 contains 13 residues. CDR3 loop: CASSSGTSGIQYF. The DNA of the CDR3 is TGTGCCAGCAGCTCCGGGACTAGTGGTATTCAGTACTTC.

This clone was seen ten or more times. The chain joins TRBV7-2 to TRBJ2-1; the D is unclear. Trimming stripped 5 bases from V and 2 bases from J, with 10 bases between. Germline V CDR1 and CDR2: SGHTA, FQGNSA. This CDR3 contains 14 residues. CDR3 region: CASSHRPPYNEQFF. The CDR3 DNA follows: TGTGCCAGCAGCCATAGGCCGCCCTACAATGAGCAGTTCTTC.

This clone was observed a handful of times. A junction boundary mismatches the germline segment, possibly from a read error. This rearrangement joins TRBV6-1 to TRBJ2-3; TRBD1 aligns across 9 bases. The length of the CDR3 is 14 residues. CDR1 is MNHNS and CDR2 is SASEGT in the germline V gene. CDR3 residues: CASSEAGTGDTQYF. The CDR3 bases are TGTGCCAGCAGCGAAGCGGGGACAGGGGATACGCAGTATTTT.

This chain uses TRBV30 with TRBJ1-3; 7 bases match TRBD1. V gave up 6 bases and J gave up 2 bases; unmatched junction bases: 4. The CDR3 runs to 13 residues. Germline-derived CDR1 and CDR2 are GTSNPN and SVGIG (reference sequence). The CDR3 DNA follows: TGTGCCTGCCCCAGGGGGGCTGGAAACACCATATATTTT. Its translation: CACPRGAGNTIYF. The variable domain in full, completed from reference TRBV30 and TRBJ1-3, reads SQTIHQWPATLVQPVGSPLSLECTVEGTSNPNLYWYRQAAGRGLQLLFYSVGIGQISSEVPQNLSASRPQDRQFILSSKKLLLSDSGFYLCACPRGAGNTIYFGEGSWLTVV.

This clone is labeled large. The V and J genes are TRBV10-2 and TRBJ2-5; D remains unclear. The CDR3 is 12 amino acids. V dropped 6 bases and J dropped 6 bases, with 11 bases sitting between them. CDR1 WSHSY and CDR2 SAAADI come from the germline V gene. CDR3 nucleotide sequence: TGCGCCAGCAGCGGACCGGAGAAGACCCAGTACTTC. Protein sequence: CASSGPEKTQYF.

This clone has more than one count but fewer than ten. The genes are TRBV12-3 or TRBV12-4 and TRBJ2-5, with 8 bases fitting TRBD2. With 6 bases clipped from V and 1 base from J, the junction kept 4 bases outside the gene matches. This CDR3 has 14 amino acids. For the CDR3, the DNA is TGTGCCAGCAGGACCGGGACTAGCCAAGAGACCCAGTACTTC. It specifies CASRTGTSQETQYF.

The chain carries TRBV30 and TRBJ2-1; TRBD2 agrees at 8 bases. Per germline, CDR1 GTSNPN and CDR2 SVGIG (reference sequence). V lost 7 bases and J lost 12; bases outside the gene matches: 17. The CDR3 runs to 14 residues. Here the CDR3 DNA reads TGTGCCTCTACCCCGGGACTAGGGTTTGGGAGGCAGTTCTTC. Protein: CASTPGLGFGRQFF.

The sample holds many counts of this clone. This sequence joins TRBV20-1 and TRBJ2-1, with D perhaps TRBD1 or TRBD2 (5 bases each). The CDR3 is made up of 13 amino acids. Germline V lookup: CDR1 DFQATT, CDR2 SNEGSKA (reference sequence). V dropped 6 bases and J dropped 7 bases, with 16 bases sitting between them. The CDR3 bases are TGCAGTGCCCGGGGCCCGTACAGGAATGAGCAGTTCTTC. It encodes CSARGPYRNEQFF.

This clone was picked up many times. The chain links TRBV7-9 to TRBJ1-6, with D perhaps matching TRBD1 (5 bases). Trimming took off 4 bases at V and 8 bases at J, with 6 bases between the two ends. The length of the CDR3 is 12 residues. Germline values: CDR1 SEHNR, CDR2 FQNEAQ (reference sequence). The CDR3 spells CASSWGDSPLHF. CDR3 nucleotides: TGTGCCAGCAGCTGGGGGGATTCACCCCTCCACTTT. Looking up the rest from reference TRBV7-9 and TRBJ1-6 gives the full variable domain: DTGVSQNPRHKITKRGQNVTFRCDPISEHNRLYWYRQTLGQGPEFLTYFQNEAQLEKSRLLSDRFSAERPKGSFSTLEIQRTEQGDSAMYLCASSWGDSPLHFGNGTRLTVT.

This clone was found many times. The chain joins TRBV20-1 to TRBJ2-1; TRBD2 is a possible D gene (6 bases). The CDR3 is made up of 14 amino acids. Trimming left V 5 bases short and J 9 bases short, with 20 bases between. Germline lookup yields CDR1 DFQATT and CDR2 SNEGSKA (reference sequence). CDR3 nucleotide sequence: TGCAGTGCTGCACGGACTAAAAATTCCCTTGAGCAGTTCTTC. The encoded protein is CSAARTKNSLEQFF.

This clone has just a few counts. The chain combines TRBV30 with TRBJ2-5; TRBD1 might be the D (6 bases). CDR3 size: 12 residues. Trimming cost V 4 bases and J 5 bases, with 11 bases left between them. Germline CDR1 and CDR2: GTSNPN and SVGIG (reference sequence). The CDR3 sequence: CAWNRADETQYF. The CDR3 coding sequence is TGTGCCTGGAACAGGGCGGATGAGACCCAGTACTTC. The whole variable domain, filled in from reference TRBV30 and TRBJ2-5, reads SQTIHQWPATLVQPVGSPLSLECTVEGTSNPNLYWYRQAAGRGLQLLFYSVGIGQISSEVPQNLSASRPQDRQFILSSKKLLLSDSGFYLCAWNRADETQYFGPGTRLLVL.

This clone was seen a handful of times. The chain couples TRBV18 to TRBJ1-1, with D unresolved. CDR1 KGHSH and CDR2 LQKENI come from the germline V gene. V shed 4 bases and J shed 6 bases, with 21 bases lying between them. This CDR3 has 16 amino acids. The CDR3 nucleotides read TGTGCCAGCTCACTGGGTCGCCGGGTGGTAAGCTCTGAAGCTTTCTTT. This translates into CASSLGRRVVSSEAFF.

The CDR3 spells CASSSQQGWGTEAFF. CDR3 sequence (DNA): TGTGCCAGCAGCTCACAGCAGGGGTGGGGCACTGAAGCTTTCTTT. The gene calls are TRBV11-2 and TRBJ1-1, with D possibly matching TRBD1 (6 bases). This CDR3 is built from 15 residues. Germline V CDR1 and CDR2: SGHAT, FQNNGV. With 4 bases removed from V and 4 bases from J, the gap between germline ends came to 16 bases.

J is TRBJ2-3 and V is TRBV24-1; the D is unclear. This CDR3 has 15 residues. The ends were cut back, 7 bases at V and 4 bases at J, with 17 bases in the middle. Germline values: CDR1 KGHDR, CDR2 SFDVKD. CDR3 in amino acids: CATSDIGCGSDTQYF. The CDR3 nucleotides read TGTGCCACCAGCGATATTGGGTGTGGATCAGATACGCAGTATTTT.

The V call is TRBV19, the J call TRBJ2-5, with D hard to call. Germline assignment: CDR1 LNHDA and CDR2 SQIVND (reference sequence). Trimming pared 10 bases from V and 7 bases from J, leaving 13 bases between. The CDR3 sequence is 11 residues long. CDR3 bases: TGTGCCACTCGAGGCACTCGGACCCAGTACTTC. Protein sequence: CATRGTRTQYF.